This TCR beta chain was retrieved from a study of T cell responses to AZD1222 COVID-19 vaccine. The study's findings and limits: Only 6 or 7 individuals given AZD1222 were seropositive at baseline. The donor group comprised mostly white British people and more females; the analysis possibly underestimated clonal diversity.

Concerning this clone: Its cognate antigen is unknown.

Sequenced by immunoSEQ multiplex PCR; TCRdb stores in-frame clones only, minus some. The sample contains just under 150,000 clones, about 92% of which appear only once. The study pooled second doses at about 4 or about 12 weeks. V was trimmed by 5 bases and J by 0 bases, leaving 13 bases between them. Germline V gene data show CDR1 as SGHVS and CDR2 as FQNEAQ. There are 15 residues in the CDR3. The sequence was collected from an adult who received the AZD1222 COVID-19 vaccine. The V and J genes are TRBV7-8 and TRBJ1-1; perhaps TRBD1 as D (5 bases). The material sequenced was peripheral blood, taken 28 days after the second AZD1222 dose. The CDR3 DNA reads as TGTGCCAGCAGCGACCCGGGACGGCTGAACACTGAAGCTTTCTTT. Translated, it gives CASSDPGRLNTEAFF.